This is a list of T cell receptor beta chains from one sample in a study of T cell changes during pregnancy in multiple sclerosis. The repertoire was sequenced with immunoSEQ multiplex PCR; TCRdb's copy has only in-frame clones and lacks some. This sample has approximately 130,000 clones; 90% to 96% occur once, and the top ten carry around 0.4%. The sample was peripheral blood, taken after pregnancy. The receptors here all came from a female donor with multiple sclerosis, enrolled in a pregnancy study. Both conserved end residues are part of each CDR3.

TRBV4-1	TRBJ1-5	CASSHLPGQGHQPQHF
TRBV2	TRBJ2-7	CASSEMRTGPSYEQYF
TRBV7-9	TRBJ2-1	CASSLGGTGGLNEQFF
TRBV19	TRBJ1-5	CASNQGGNQPQHF
TRBV6-5	TRBJ2-5	CASRSSGRRETQYF
TRBV28	TRBJ1-5	CASSLRTGGSNQPQHF
TRBV6-1	TRBJ2-7	CASSRAGTPYEQYF
TRBV5-6	TRBJ1-1	CASSAGTAAEAFF
TRBV9	TRBJ2-3	CASSVAIGSTDTQYF
TRBV5-5	TRBJ2-1	CASSSSATISYNEQFF
TRBV11-2	TRBJ2-1	CASSLGFAGGEYNEQFF
TRBV19	TRBJ2-3	CASSIRTPSTDTQYF
TRBV28	TRBJ1-5	CASSGGQAFNQPQHF
TRBV10-1	TRBJ2-7	CASSASSGSFYEQYF
TRBV6-5	TRBJ1-2	CASSYSGTANYGYTF
TRBV27	TRBJ1-1	CASKRQGMNTEAFF
TRBV7-9	TRBJ1-1	CASSSGMNTEAFF
TRBV14	TRBJ1-5	CASSQANQPQHF
TRBV28	TRBJ2-1	CASSLVRGVTYNEQFF
TRBV10-3	TRBJ2-7	CAISGDTNPTYEQYF
TRBV28	TRBJ2-1	CASSWDRSGYNEQFF
TRBV9	TRBJ1-2	CASSVGQDYGYTF
TRBV6-5	TRBJ1-2	CASSKGQRIGGYTF
TRBV7-8	TRBJ2-7	CASHRTVGEEQYF
TRBV5-4	TRBJ2-4	CASSLGQGKNIQYF
TRBV2	TRBJ1-4	CASSDTATNEKLFF
TRBV5-1	TRBJ2-1	CASSRGLAGADEQFF
TRBV4-3	TRBJ2-1	CASSRIANPGLAGVNEQFF
TRBV9	TRBJ1-2	CASSVGKRGRGYGYTF
TRBV6-6	TRBJ2-1	CASSTDRAGNEQFF
TRBV7-2	TRBJ2-7	CASSLAPGGEDKQYF
TRBV18	TRBJ2-1	CASSSVEEYNEQFF
TRBV19	TRBJ2-7	CATSISASGEQYF
TRBV27	TRBJ2-3	CASSLGGSTDTQYF
TRBV11-3	TRBJ2-5	CASSSVGRGSQETQYF
TRBV28	TRBJ2-7	CASSLLNRVKEDYEQYF
TRBV5-4	TRBJ2-3	CASSLSRRGGDTDTQYF
TRBV5-1	TRBJ1-2	CASSPGQALFYGYTF
TRBV6-5	TRBJ2-3	CASSRVVRGPDTQYF
TRBV5-6	TRBJ2-1	CASSLLALAGGLEQFF
TRBV5-6	TRBJ1-2	CASSLAGRGHNYGYTF
TRBV28	TRBJ2-5	CATGAGRRWETQYF
TRBV28	TRBJ2-5	CASSLTGGLGTQYF
TRBV19	TRBJ2-5	CASRAGQGFRETQYF
TRBV4-1	TRBJ2-7	CASSVTGGYEQYF
TRBV2	TRBJ2-7	CASSEWAGGGGEQYF
TRBV6-5	TRBJ2-1	CASSLFQGSPYNEQFF
TRBV6-1	TRBJ2-7	CASSEGAGTYEQYF
TRBV2	TRBJ2-7	CASSESGTLAYEQYF
TRBV6-1	TRBJ2-1	CASSEGGSGLHPYNEQFF
TRBV4-1	TRBJ2-1	CASSQGTSGRLKDEQFF
TRBV7-9	TRBJ1-4	CASSDGTASTNEKLFF
TRBV5-6	TRBJ1-1	CASSRTETEAFF